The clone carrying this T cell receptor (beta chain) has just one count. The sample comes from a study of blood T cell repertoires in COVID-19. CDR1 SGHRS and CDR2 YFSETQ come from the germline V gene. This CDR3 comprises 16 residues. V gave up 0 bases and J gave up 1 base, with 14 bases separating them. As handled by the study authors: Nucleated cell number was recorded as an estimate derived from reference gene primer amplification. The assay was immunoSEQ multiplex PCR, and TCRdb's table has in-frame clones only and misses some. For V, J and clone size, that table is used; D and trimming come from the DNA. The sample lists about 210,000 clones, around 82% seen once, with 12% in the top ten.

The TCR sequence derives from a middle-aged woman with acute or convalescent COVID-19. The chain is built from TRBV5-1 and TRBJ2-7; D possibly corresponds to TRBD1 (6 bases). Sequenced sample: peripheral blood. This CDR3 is CASSLAGQGLSYEQYF. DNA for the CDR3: TGCGCCAGCAGCTTGGCCGGGCAGGGGCTTTCCTACGAGCAGTACTTC.